Listed here are 17 T cell receptor beta chains from one sample, sequenced in a study of T cells in Graves' hyperthyroidism and ophthalmopathy. Amplification of TCR beta CDR3 regions used RNA as the template. HTBI primers drove first-round RT-PCR of the TCR CDR3. Using its own MiXCR run on the multiplex PCR reads, TCRdb lists one record per CDR3 protein. Of about 640,000 distinct CDR3 sequences listed, less than 25% are singletons. The specimen sequenced was blood. The receptors shown here come from a man under 40 with Graves' ophthalmopathy.

The chain couples TRBV14 to TRBJ2-1; D might be TRBD1 (5 bases). Germline lookup yields CDR1 SGHDN and CDR2 FVKESK. The CDR3 runs 18 residues. With 5 bases removed from V and 0 bases from J, the gap between germline ends came to 20 bases. The DNA for the CDR3 is TGTGCCAGCAGCGGAAGTTTATTACGACAGCTCTCCTACAATGAGCAGTTCTTC. This codes for CASSGSLLRQLSYNEQFF.

The count of this clonotype is one. This chain uses TRBV10-3 with TRBJ2-7, with 8 bases lining up with TRBD1. Germline trimming cut 7 bases from V and 0 bases from J; bases unmatched to any gene: 5. Germline lookup yields CDR1 ENHRY and CDR2 SYGVKD. This CDR3 has 14 residues. CDR3 DNA: TGTGCCATCAAGAGACAGGGGTCCTCCTACGAGCAGTACTTC. It codes for CAIKRQGSSYEQYF.

This clonotype was seen many times. This chain uses TRBV20-1 with TRBJ2-7; D not resolved. Per germline, CDR1 DFQATT and CDR2 SNEGSKA (reference sequence). V was shortened by 7 bases and J by 7 bases, with 20 bases between the two germline ends. CDR3 size: 13 residues. CDR3 DNA: TGCAGTGGCGCCGGAACCCCATACGAGGAGCAGTACTTC. Its translation: CSGAGTPYEEQYF.

The chain has TRBV29-1 and TRBJ2-7; D is unresolved. The germline V gene encodes CDR1 SQVTM and CDR2 ANQGSEA. V was clipped by 5 bases and J by 2 bases, with 10 bases between them. This CDR3 region has 12 residues. CDR3 loop: CSVTFSPYEQYF. The CDR3 DNA reads TGCAGCGTTACCTTCTCCCCCTACGAGCAGTACTTC.

In its sample, this clonotype was seen a few times. The chain recombines TRBV7-8 with TRBJ2-1; the match to TRBD2 covers 7 bases. CDR1 SGHVS and CDR2 FQNEAQ come from the germline V gene. Losses at the gene ends were 1 base for V and 2 bases for J; bases not matched to a gene: 8. CDR3 length equals 17 residues. The CDR3 loop is CASSLVGGSYTYNEQFF. In nucleotides, the CDR3 is TGTGCCAGCAGCTTAGTTGGCGGGAGTTACACCTACAATGAGCAGTTCTTC.

Ten or more counts support this clonotype. The chain joins TRBV2 to TRBJ2-1; possibly TRBD2 for D (6 bases). The CDR3 covers 12 residues. The germline V and J ends were trimmed by 6 bases and 8 bases, with 11 bases remaining between them. Germline assignment: CDR1 SNHLY and CDR2 FYNNEI. The CDR3 spells CASSRRVYEQFF. The CDR3 DNA follows: TGTGCCAGCAGCAGGAGGGTTTATGAGCAGTTCTTC.

The table lists this clonotype with a few counts. The CDR3 nucleotides are TGTGCCAGCAGCTTAGAATTGCAGAACAATGAGCAGTTCTTC. This sequence encodes CASSLELQNNEQFF. This rearrangement joins TRBV11-2 to TRBJ2-1; no clear D. Deletions cut 0 bases from V and 5 bases from J, with 8 bases between. This CDR3 contains 14 residues. Per the germline V gene, CDR1 is SGHAT and CDR2 is FQNNGV.

The chain carries TRBV10-3 and TRBJ1-2; D might be TRBD1 (6 bases). CDR1 and CDR2 (germline): ENHRY, SYGVKD. V shed 4 bases and J shed 4 bases, with 13 bases lying between them. The CDR3 runs 14 residues. Here the CDR3 DNA reads TGTGCCATCAGTGGGTCGGACAGTTCCTATGGCTACACCTTC. It encodes CAISGSDSSYGYTF.

This clonotype was seen repeatedly, ten times or more. The chain joins TRBV7-9 to TRBJ2-7; 7 bases fit TRBD1. The junction had 7 bases not matched to a gene; V was cut back by 5 bases and J by 0 bases. Germline CDR1 and CDR2: SEHNR and FQNEAQ (reference sequence). The CDR3 is 15 amino acids. CDR3 sequence: CASSDRQGISYEQYF. CDR3 in DNA: TGTGCCAGCAGCGATCGACAGGGAATCTCCTACGAGCAGTACTTC.

As to this clonotype: A read error may be the cause here, since a much bigger clone is one base away. The chain employs TRBV11-2 and TRBJ2-7, with 8 bases fitting TRBD1. Germline CDR1 and CDR2: SGHAT and FQNNGV. This CDR3 is 14 amino acids long. Trimming at V came to 4 bases and at J to 6 bases, leaving 8 bases not matched to a gene. The CDR3 reads CASSSRDRTAEQYF. In DNA, the CDR3 is TGTGCCAGCAGCTCCCGGGACAGGACGGCCGAGCAGTACTTC.

V gene TRBV28 combines with J gene TRBJ2-7, with 16 nucleotides matching TRBD2. In germline, CDR1 is MDHEN, CDR2 SYDVKM. Trimming at V came to 7 bases and at J to 2 bases, leaving 14 bases not matched to a gene. The length of the CDR3 is 19 residues. CDR3 bases: TGTGCCAGCACGGTAGGAGGGACTAGCGGGAGGGGGGGCACCTACGAGCAGTACTTC. The encoded protein is CASTVGGTSGRGGTYEQYF.

This clonotype occurred once. V and J are TRBV28 and TRBJ2-5; D is tentatively TRBD1 or TRBD2 (6 bases each). V lost 6 bases and J lost 5, with 16 bases in between. CDR3 length equals 14 residues. CDR1 and CDR2 (germline): MDHEN, SYDVKM. The CDR3 is CASRTDSGLETQYF. The CDR3 coding sequence is TGTGCCAGCAGGACGGACAGCGGGTTGGAGACCCAGTACTTC.

This clonotype was recorded many times. CDR3 bases: TGTGCCAGCAGCCAAGATATAGGCAGCGCCCAAGAGACCCAGTACTTC. This encodes CASSQDIGSAQETQYF. The chain combines TRBV2 with TRBJ2-5, with D unresolved. The length of the CDR3 is 16 residues. V dropped 6 bases and J dropped 1 base, with 18 bases sitting between them. Germline assignment: CDR1 SNHLY and CDR2 FYNNEI.

The V gene is TRBV13, the J gene TRBJ2-6; 9 positions agree with TRBD1. CDR3 length: 21 amino acids. From germline, CDR1 is PRHDT and CDR2 FYEKMQ (reference sequence). V dropped 4 bases and J dropped 1; count of bases not matched to a gene: 17. The CDR3 DNA reads TGTGCCAGCAGCTCCGCCTTAAAGCTGGACAGGGGTATGTCTGGGGCCAACGTCCTGACTTTC. Protein sequence: CASSSALKLDRGMSGANVLTF.

This clonotype has more than one count but fewer than ten. The gene calls are TRBV11-2 and TRBJ1-4; TRBD1 might be the D (6 bases). CDR3 length equals 15 residues. V lost 4 bases and J lost 11, with 20 bases in between. Germline CDR1 and CDR2: SGHAT and FQNNGV. This chain's CDR3 is CASSSGAGDPEKLFF. The CDR3 DNA reads as TGTGCCAGCAGCTCCGGGGCAGGGGATCCGGAGAAACTGTTTTTT.

The DNA of the CDR3 is TGCGCCAGCAGCTTTAGCGGGAGGGTCTACGAGCAGTACTTC. Its protein is CASSFSGRVYEQYF. The chain uses TRBV5-1 and TRBJ2-7; 11 positions match TRBD2. Unmatched junction bases numbered 1, after V lost 2 bases and J lost 3 bases. Germline V lookup: CDR1 SGHRS, CDR2 YFSETQ. This CDR3 is 14 amino acids long.

The table lists this clonotype with a few counts. This rearrangement joins TRBV6-5 to TRBJ1-5; D remains unclear. Trimming took off 5 bases at V and 4 bases at J, with 12 bases between the two ends. The germline gives CDR1 MNHEY, CDR2 SVGAGI. This CDR3 spans 14 amino acids. Written as DNA, the CDR3 is TGTGCCAGCAGTCACCTGGGTATTAATCAGCCCCAGCATTTT. It codes for CASSHLGINQPQHF.